The 24 T cell receptor beta chains below come from one sample, sequenced in a study of regulatory T cells in long-lasting Graves disease. The TCR beta library used iRepertoire HTBI primers with Arm-PCR amplification of CDR3. MiXCR, applied by TCRdb to the multiplex PCR reads, yields one record per CDR3 protein. The table has over 300,000 distinct CDR3 sequences, roughly 15% seen once. Documented time point: newly diagnosed GD, antithyroid drugs for less than 3 months. The TCR library was prepared using RNA isolated from PBMCs. The material sequenced was peripheral blood mononuclear cells (PBMCs), taken at new diagnosis, from a patient treated with antithyroid drugs. The receptors shown here come from a female donor with Graves disease.

This clonotype came up many times. This chain joins TRBV20-1 and TRBJ2-1; D is perhaps TRBD2 (6 bases). Germline V gene lookup returns CDR1 DFQATT and CDR2 SNEGSKA (reference sequence). The CDR3 is 17 residues long. Trimming shortened V by 2 bases and J by 5 bases, and 22 bases separated the two germline ends. In DNA form, the CDR3 reads TGCAGTGCTAGAATTAAATCTGCGTGGCGGGGTAACAATGAGCAGTTCTTC. Translating gives CSARIKSAWRGNNEQFF.

V usage is TRBV28 and J usage is TRBJ2-1; 7 bases are a match to TRBD2. The ends lost 3 bases at V and 4 bases at J; junction bases unmatched: 9. CDR3 size: 16 residues. From germline, CDR1 is MDHEN and CDR2 SYDVKM. CDR3 nucleotide sequence: TGTGCCAGCAGTTTGTGGGCGGGAGTGGGTTACAATGAGCAGTTCTTC. Protein product: CASSLWAGVGYNEQFF.

This clonotype came up many times. This sequence joins TRBV2 and TRBJ1-2, with 7 bases that match TRBD1. CDR1 is SNHLY and CDR2 is FYNNEI in the germline V gene. The CDR3 spans 14 residues. Losses at the gene ends were 3 bases for V and 6 bases for J; bases not matched to a gene: 7. The CDR3 loop is CASSDRGFGDGYTF. DNA for the CDR3: TGTGCCAGCAGTGACAGGGGGTTTGGGGATGGCTACACCTTC.

This clonotype came up many times. V gene TRBV6-1 combines with J gene TRBJ2-7; possible D gene TRBD1, 6 bases. The CDR3 totals 12 residues. Germline CDR1 and CDR2: MNHNS and SASEGT. Between the trimmed V and J ends, which lost 6 bases and 5 bases, there was a span of 11 bases. The chain's CDR3 is CASRTGFHEQYF. The CDR3 DNA sequence: TGTGCCAGCAGGACAGGTTTTCACGAGCAGTACTTC.

Regarding this clonotype: This may be a read error, as it is one base from a much larger clone. The rearrangement links TRBV15 to TRBJ1-1; D unresolved. CDR3 length: 14 amino acids. Germline V gives CDR1 LNHNV, CDR2 YYDKDF (reference sequence). In nucleotides, the CDR3 is TGTGCCACCAGCAGAGATTGGACGGCCAATGAAGCTTCCTTT. The encoded protein is CATSRDWTANEASF.

This clonotype came up many times. This chain uses TRBV5-4 with TRBJ2-7; the D gene is possibly TRBD1 (5 bases). Germline CDR1 SGHNT, CDR2 YYREEE (reference sequence). The CDR3 sequence is 12 residues long. The ends were cut back, 1 base at V and 3 bases at J, with 5 bases in the middle. CDR3 in amino acids: CASSLQGYEQYF. The CDR3 nucleotides read TGTGCCAGCAGCTTGCAGGGCTACGAGCAGTACTTC.

This clonotype was observed at least ten times. V usage is TRBV11-2 and J usage is TRBJ2-3; 8 bases fit TRBD2. Germline-derived CDR1 and CDR2 are SGHAT and FQNNGV. The CDR3 extends over 18 amino acids. Unmatched junction bases numbered 15, after V lost 5 bases and J lost 2 bases. As DNA, the CDR3 is TGTGCCAGCAGCCCCGGCAGGTCGGGAGGGTACTACACAGATACGCAGTATTTT. Translating gives CASSPGRSGGYYTDTQYF.

This clonotype occurred many times. This chain links TRBV19 with TRBJ1-1; possible D gene TRBD1, 6 bases. The CDR3 has 16 residues. Germline V lookup: CDR1 LNHDA, CDR2 SQIVND (reference sequence). Trimming cost V 4 bases and J 1 base, with 16 bases left between them. The CDR3 DNA reads as TGTGCCAGTAGTAGGGCCTCGACAGGCGGGAACACTGAAGCTTTCTTT. As protein: CASSRASTGGNTEAFF.

Concerning this clonotype: With a much larger clone just one base away, this may be a read error. The V call is TRBV29-1, the J call TRBJ2-7, with TRBD2 identical over 12 bases. Per the germline V gene, CDR1 is SQVTM and CDR2 is ANQGSEA. Unmatched junction bases numbered 7, after V lost 8 bases and J lost 5 bases. The CDR3 is 13 amino acids. The CDR3 sequence: CSIGLAGGDEQYF. The CDR3 DNA reads as TGCAGCATTGGGCTAGCGGGAGGGGACGAGCAGTACTTC.

In its sample, this clonotype was seen many times. This chain links TRBV5-6 with TRBJ2-7, with D tentatively TRBD2 (5 bases). V shed 4 bases and J shed 4 bases, with 18 bases lying between them. Germline V lookup: CDR1 SGHDT, CDR2 YYEEEE. The CDR3 extends over 15 amino acids. CDR3 in DNA: TGTGCCAGCAGCCTGGGAGTGAAGGGTTGGTACGAGCAGTACTTC. Translated, it gives CASSLGVKGWYEQYF.

This clonotype was picked up many times. The chain has TRBV4-2 and TRBJ2-7, with 7 bases identical to TRBD2. Trimming at V came to 0 bases and at J to 0 bases, leaving 11 bases not matched to a gene. From germline, CDR1 is LGHNA and CDR2 YNFKEQ. CDR3 length: 18 residues. CDR3 sequence (DNA): TGTGCCAGCAGCCAAGATCTTGGGGGGAGGGTGTTCTCCTACGAGCAGTACTTC. It translates to CASSQDLGGRVFSYEQYF.

This clonotype occurred many times. This chain links TRBV29-1 with TRBJ1-5; 7 bases match TRBD1. The CDR3 contains 15 residues. The junction had 8 bases not matched to a gene; V was cut back by 4 bases and J by 2 bases. The germline V gene has CDR1 SQVTM and CDR2 ANQGSEA. CDR3: CSVGGGAGRNQPQHF. CDR3 DNA: TGCAGCGTTGGAGGGGGCGCGGGGCGCAATCAGCCCCAGCATTTT. Full variable domain (missing parts from reference TRBV29-1 and TRBJ1-5): SAVISQKPSRDICQRGTSLTIQCQVDSQVTMMFWYRQQPGQSLTLIATANQGSEATYESGFVIDKFPISRPNLTFSTLTVSNMSPEDSSIYLCSVGGGAGRNQPQHFGDGTRLSIL.

This clonotype was counted many times. The V gene is TRBV20-1, the J gene TRBJ2-7, with 10 positions matching TRBD1. Germline V gene sequence: CDR1 DFQATT, CDR2 SNEGSKA (reference sequence). The CDR3 extends over 13 amino acids. V shed 2 bases and J 5 bases; nucleotides not matched to a gene: 3. This CDR3 reads CSARQTGGNEQYF. The CDR3 coding sequence is TGCAGTGCTAGACAGACAGGGGGCAACGAGCAGTACTTC.

In its sample, this clonotype was seen many times. This chain connects TRBV3-1 to TRBJ1-1, with TRBD1 as a possible D gene (6 bases). The germline V gene encodes CDR1 LGHDT and CDR2 YNNKEL (reference sequence). The CDR3 has 17 amino acids. Between the trimmed V and J ends, which lost 0 bases and 0 bases, there was a span of 14 bases. Written as DNA, the CDR3 is TGTGCCAGCAGCCAAGATACAGGGAGCTCCTTGAACACTGAAGCTTTCTTT. It codes for CASSQDTGSSLNTEAFF. The full variable domain, completed using reference TRBV3-1 and TRBJ1-1, is DTAVSQTPKYLVTQMGNDKSIKCEQNLGHDTMYWYKQDSKKFLKIMFSYNNKELIINETVPNRFSPKSPDKAHLNLHINSLELGDSAVYFCASSQDTGSSLNTEAFFGQGTRLTVV.

This clonotype was counted at least ten times. This chain joins TRBV12-3 or TRBV12-4 and TRBJ1-5; D perhaps matches TRBD1 (5 bases). CDR3 size: 16 residues. V lost 6 bases and J lost 7, with 22 bases in between. The CDR3 nucleotides are TGTGCCAGCAGCGCGGGGGGGTGGCAGGAGGGGCAGCCCCAGCATTTT. This translates into CASSAGGWQEGQPQHF.

This clonotype was detected ten times or more. The CDR3 loop reads CASRADSNQPQHF. Written as DNA, the CDR3 is TGTGCCAGCAGGGCGGATAGCAATCAGCCCCAGCATTTT. The chain uses TRBV7-9 and TRBJ1-5; D not certain. With 6 bases removed from V and 0 bases from J, the gap between germline ends came to 6 bases. Germline V gene data show CDR1 as SEHNR and CDR2 as FQNEAQ (reference sequence). This CDR3 is 13 amino acids long.

The table lists this clonotype with many counts. The chain is built from TRBV6-5 and TRBJ1-2, with a weak D call TRBD1 (5 bases). CDR1 is MNHEY, CDR2 SVGAGI, per germline. V was pared by 2 bases and J by 0 bases, with 10 bases between. The CDR3 has 15 amino acids. This CDR3 reads CASSYGAAPNYGYTF. In DNA form, the CDR3 reads TGTGCCAGCAGTTACGGGGCGGCCCCTAACTATGGCTACACCTTC.

The chain recombines TRBV5-4 with TRBJ2-3; 12 bases line up with TRBD2. The CDR3 contains 20 residues. Germline CDR1 reads SGHNT; CDR2 reads YYREEE (reference sequence). J gave up 1 base and V 1 base, and 13 bases lay outside the gene matches. The CDR3 spells CASSLILILAGGRRTDTQYF. CDR3 sequence (DNA): TGTGCCAGCAGCTTGATCTTGATTCTAGCGGGAGGGCGTCGCACAGATACGCAGTATTTT.

The genes are TRBV19 and TRBJ1-5; D perhaps matches TRBD1 (6 bases). This CDR3 spans 13 amino acids. Germline lookup yields CDR1 LNHDA and CDR2 SQIVND (reference sequence). Trimming shortened V by 8 bases and J by 5 bases, and 13 bases separated the two germline ends. The CDR3 spells CASGDQGHQPQHF. The CDR3 coding sequence is TGTGCCAGTGGTGACCAGGGGCATCAGCCCCAGCATTTT.

This clonotype has a count of ten or more. J is TRBJ2-7 and V is TRBV12-3 or TRBV12-4, with 13 bases that match TRBD2. The CDR3 loop spans 17 amino acids. Trimming at V came to 6 bases and at J to 0 bases, leaving 8 bases not matched to a gene. In DNA form, the CDR3 reads TGTGCCAGCAGCTTTCCGGGACTAGCGGGACCCTCCTACGAGCAGTACTTC. Its protein product is CASSFPGLAGPSYEQYF.

This clonotype has ten or more counts. The chain joins TRBV16 to TRBJ1-5, with D tentatively TRBD1 (5 bases). Per germline, CDR1 KGHSY and CDR2 FQNENV. Trimming pared 5 bases from V and 0 bases from J, leaving 11 bases between. This CDR3 has 15 residues. The CDR3 DNA is TGTGCCAGCAGCTTCAATACAGGTAGCAATCAGCCCCAGCATTTT. Protein: CASSFNTGSNQPQHF.

About this clonotype: A single base is all that separates this from a far larger clone, so a read error is likely. The chain has TRBV5-4 and TRBJ2-7; D assignment may be TRBD1 or TRBD2 (5 bases each). Germline V gives CDR1 SGHNT, CDR2 YYREEE (reference sequence). CDR3 length: 14 amino acids. Trimming cost V 2 bases and J 7 bases, with 16 bases left between them. The CDR3 DNA reads as TGTGCCAGCAGCTTAGTGGGGACGCACAATGAGCAGTACTTC. Protein product: CASSLVGTHNEQYF.

This chain links TRBV4-1 with TRBJ2-7; D not resolved. Between the trimmed V and J ends, which lost 2 bases and 0 bases, there was a span of 11 bases. CDR1 and CDR2 from the germline V gene are MGHRA and YSYEKL. CDR3 length: 15 amino acids. The CDR3 sequence is CASSQNTVSSYEQYF. CDR3 sequence (DNA): TGCGCCAGCAGCCAAAATACCGTTAGCTCCTACGAGCAGTACTTC.

This clonotype was seen ten or more times. The chain recombines TRBV28 with TRBJ2-5; 9 bases align to TRBD2. In germline, CDR1 is MDHEN, CDR2 SYDVKM. V dropped 2 bases and J dropped 1; count of bases not matched to a gene: 2. This CDR3 region has 15 residues. CDR3 loop: CASSLLAGPQETQYF. In DNA form, the CDR3 reads TGTGCCAGCAGTTTACTAGCGGGGCCCCAAGAGACCCAGTACTTC.